This T cell receptor beta chain was captured in a study of identical twins. Broader study findings: Low generation probability was overrepresented in out-of-frame alpha sequences shared by twins. Twin sharing of out-of-frame TCR alpha was underestimated by models in monozygotic pairs.

Trimming cost V 3 bases and J 3 bases; bases outside gene matches: 8. The CDR3 is made up of 15 amino acids. From germline, CDR1 is SNHLY and CDR2 FYNNEI. Using its own MiXCR run on the 5' RACE reads, TCRdb lists one record per CDR3 protein. The data hold about 700,000 distinct CDR3 sequences, with 5.5% to 6.5% observed a single time. As regards this clonotype: As yet, its antigen is unknown.

Sample: naive T cells sorted from blood. The TCR was taken from a man younger than 35 in good health. V gene TRBV2 combines with J gene TRBJ2-7, with TRBD2 identical over 7 bases. The CDR3 nucleotides are TGTGCCAGCAGTGATCGGGCTAGCGGATACTACGAGCAGTACTTC. This translates into CASSDRASGYYEQYF.